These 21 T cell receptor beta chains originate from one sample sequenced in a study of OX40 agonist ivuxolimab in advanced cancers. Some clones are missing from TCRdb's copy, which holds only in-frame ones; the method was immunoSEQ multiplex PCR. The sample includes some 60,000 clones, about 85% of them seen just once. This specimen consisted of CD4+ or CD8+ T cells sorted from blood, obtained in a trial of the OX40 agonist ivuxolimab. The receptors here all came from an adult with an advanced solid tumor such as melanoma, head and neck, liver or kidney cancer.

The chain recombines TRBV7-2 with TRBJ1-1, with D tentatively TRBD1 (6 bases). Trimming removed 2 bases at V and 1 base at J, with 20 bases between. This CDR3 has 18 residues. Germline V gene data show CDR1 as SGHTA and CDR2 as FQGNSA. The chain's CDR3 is CASSLITGMGAKNTEAFF. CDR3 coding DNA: TGTGCCAGCAGCTTAATTACAGGGATGGGGGCCAAGAACACTGAAGCTTTCTTT.

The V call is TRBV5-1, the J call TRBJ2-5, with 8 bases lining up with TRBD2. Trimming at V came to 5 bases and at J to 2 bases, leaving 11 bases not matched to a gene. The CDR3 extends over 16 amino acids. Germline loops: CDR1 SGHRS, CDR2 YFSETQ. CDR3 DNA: TGCGCCAGCAGAGGGTCGGGGGGGATTCTTCAAGAGACCCAGTACTTC. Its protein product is CASRGSGGILQETQYF.

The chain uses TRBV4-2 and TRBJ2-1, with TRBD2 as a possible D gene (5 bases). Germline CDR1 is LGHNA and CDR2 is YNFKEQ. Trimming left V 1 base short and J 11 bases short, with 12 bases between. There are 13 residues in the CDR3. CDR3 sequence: CASSQGGSKQQFF. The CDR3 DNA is TGTGCCAGCAGCCAAGGAGGGTCGAAACAGCAGTTCTTC.

CDR3 in DNA: TGCGCCAGCAGCCCCCTAGGCGGGACAGGGGGACGAGAGACCCAGTACTTC. Translating gives CASSPLGGTGGRETQYF. V gene TRBV4-1 combines with J gene TRBJ2-5; 11 nucleotides align to TRBD1. The CDR3 is 17 amino acids. With V trimmed by 4 bases and J by 4 bases, 11 bases remained unmatched. CDR1 and CDR2 (germline): MGHRA, YSYEKL.

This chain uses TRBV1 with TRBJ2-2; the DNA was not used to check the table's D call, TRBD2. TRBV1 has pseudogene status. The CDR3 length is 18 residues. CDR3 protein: CTSSQDLARVDLTGELFF. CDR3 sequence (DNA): TGCACCAGCAGCCAAGATTTGGCGAGGGTAGACCTTACCGGGGAGCTGTTTTTT.

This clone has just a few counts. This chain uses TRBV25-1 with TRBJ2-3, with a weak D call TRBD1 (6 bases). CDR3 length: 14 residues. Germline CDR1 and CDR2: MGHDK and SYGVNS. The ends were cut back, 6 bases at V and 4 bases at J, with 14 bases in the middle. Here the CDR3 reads CASRRGTFSDTQYF. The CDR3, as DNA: TGTGCCAGCAGAAGGGGGACCTTCTCAGATACGCAGTATTTT.

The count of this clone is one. The CDR3 DNA reads as TGTGCCAGCAGCTTTTCCGGGACGGTGAACACTGAAGCTTTCTTT. Amino acids: CASSFSGTVNTEAFF. The J gene is TRBJ1-1, the V gene TRBV7-9; possible D gene TRBD1, 5 bases. Deletions cut 3 bases from V and 0 bases from J, with 11 bases between. Germline loops: CDR1 SEHNR, CDR2 FQNEAQ (reference sequence). The CDR3 covers 15 residues.

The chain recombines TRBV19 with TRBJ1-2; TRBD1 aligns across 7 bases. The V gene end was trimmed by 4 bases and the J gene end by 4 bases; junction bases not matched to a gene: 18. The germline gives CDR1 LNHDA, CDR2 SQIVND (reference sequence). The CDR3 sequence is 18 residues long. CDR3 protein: CASSNRGTGAVRGYGYTF. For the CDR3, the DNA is TGTGCCAGTAGTAACCGCGGAACAGGGGCTGTTAGGGGCTATGGCTACACCTTC.

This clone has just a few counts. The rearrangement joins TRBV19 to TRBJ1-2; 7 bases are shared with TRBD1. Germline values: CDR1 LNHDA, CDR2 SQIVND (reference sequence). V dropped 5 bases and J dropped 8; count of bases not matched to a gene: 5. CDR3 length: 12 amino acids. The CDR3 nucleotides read TGTGCCAGTAGTTTCCAACAGGGGGGCTACACCTTC. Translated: CASSFQQGGYTF.

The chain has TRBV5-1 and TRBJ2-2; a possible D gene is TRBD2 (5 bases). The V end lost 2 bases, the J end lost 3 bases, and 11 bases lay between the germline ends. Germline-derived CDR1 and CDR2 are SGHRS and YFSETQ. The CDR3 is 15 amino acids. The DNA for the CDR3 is TGCGCCAGCAGCTTTTCGGGGTGGGACACCGGGGAGCTGTTTTTT. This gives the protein CASSFSGWDTGELFF.

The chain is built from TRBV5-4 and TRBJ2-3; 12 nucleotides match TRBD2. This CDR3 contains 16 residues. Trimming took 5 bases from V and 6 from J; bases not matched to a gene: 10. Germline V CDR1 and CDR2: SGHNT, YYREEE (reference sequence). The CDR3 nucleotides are TGTGCCAGCAGTACTCTGACTAGCGGGGGAGTTGATACGCAGTATTTT. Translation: CASSTLTSGGVDTQYF.

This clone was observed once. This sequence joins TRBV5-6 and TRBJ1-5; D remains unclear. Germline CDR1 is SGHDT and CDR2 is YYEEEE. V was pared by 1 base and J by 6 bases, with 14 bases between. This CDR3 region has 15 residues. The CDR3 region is CASSLYGLEGQPQHF. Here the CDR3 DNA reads TGTGCCAGCAGCTTGTACGGGCTGGAGGGTCAGCCCCAGCATTTT. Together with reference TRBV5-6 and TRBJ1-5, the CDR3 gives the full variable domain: DAGVTQSPTHLIKTRGQQVTLRCSPKSGHDTVSWYQQALGQGPQFIFQYYEEEERQRGNFPDRFSGHQFPNYSSELNVNALLLGDSALYLCASSLYGLEGQPQHFGDGTRLSIL.

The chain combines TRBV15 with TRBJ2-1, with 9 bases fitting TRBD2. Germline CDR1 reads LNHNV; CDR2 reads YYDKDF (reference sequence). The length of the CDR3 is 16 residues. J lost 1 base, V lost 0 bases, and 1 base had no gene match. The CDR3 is CATSRESGRSYNEQFF. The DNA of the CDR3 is TGTGCCACCAGCAGAGAGAGCGGGAGGTCCTACAATGAGCAGTTCTTC.

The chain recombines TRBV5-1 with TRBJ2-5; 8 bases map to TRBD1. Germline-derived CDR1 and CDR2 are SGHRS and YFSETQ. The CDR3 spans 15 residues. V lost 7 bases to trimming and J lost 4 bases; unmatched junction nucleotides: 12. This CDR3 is CASVLTGAGGETQYF. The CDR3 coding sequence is TGCGCCAGCGTCCTGACAGGGGCAGGGGGAGAGACCCAGTACTTC.

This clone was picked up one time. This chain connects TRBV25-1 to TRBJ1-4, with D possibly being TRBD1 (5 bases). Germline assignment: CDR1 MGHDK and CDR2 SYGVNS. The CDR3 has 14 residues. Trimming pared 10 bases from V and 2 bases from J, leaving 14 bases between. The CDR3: CATLGEGTNEKLFF. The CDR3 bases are TGTGCCACCTTAGGGGAGGGCACTAATGAAAAACTGTTTTTT. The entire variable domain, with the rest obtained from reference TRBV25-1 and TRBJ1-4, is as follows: EADIYQTPRYLVIGTGKKITLECSQTMGHDKMYWYQQDPGMELHLIHYSYGVNSTEKGDLSSESTVSRIRTEHFPLTLESARPSHTSQYLCATLGEGTNEKLFFGSGTQLSVL.

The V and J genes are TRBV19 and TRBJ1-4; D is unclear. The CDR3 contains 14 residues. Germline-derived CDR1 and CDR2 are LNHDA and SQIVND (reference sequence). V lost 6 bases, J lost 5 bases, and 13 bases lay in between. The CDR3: CASRATRTNEKLFF. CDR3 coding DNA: TGTGCCAGTAGGGCGACAAGGACGAATGAAAAACTGTTTTTT.

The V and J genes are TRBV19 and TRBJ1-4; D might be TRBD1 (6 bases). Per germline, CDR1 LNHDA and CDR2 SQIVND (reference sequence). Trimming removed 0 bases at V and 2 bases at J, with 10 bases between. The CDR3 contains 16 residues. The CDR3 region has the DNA TGTGCCAGTAGTATAGATCCCAGGGGCACTAATGAAAAACTGTTTTTT. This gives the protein CASSIDPRGTNEKLFF.

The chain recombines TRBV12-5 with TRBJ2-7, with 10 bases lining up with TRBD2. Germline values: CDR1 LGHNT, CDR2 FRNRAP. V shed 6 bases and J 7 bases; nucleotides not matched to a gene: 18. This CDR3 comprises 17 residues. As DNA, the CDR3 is TGTGCTAGTGGCCGTACCCTAGAAAGCGGGGGGGCCGGGGAGCAGTACTTC. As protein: CASGRTLESGGAGEQYF.

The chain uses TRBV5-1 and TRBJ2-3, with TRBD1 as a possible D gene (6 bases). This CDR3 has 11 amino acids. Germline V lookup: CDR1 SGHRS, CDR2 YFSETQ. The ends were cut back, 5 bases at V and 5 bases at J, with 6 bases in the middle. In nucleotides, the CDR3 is TGCGCCAGCAGGGGACAAGATACGCAGTATTTT. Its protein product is CASRGQDTQYF. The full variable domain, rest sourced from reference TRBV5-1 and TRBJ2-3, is KAGVTQTPRYLIKTRGQQVTLSCSPISGHRSVSWYQQTPGQGLQFLFEYFSETQRNKGNFPGRFSGRQFSNSRSEMNVSTLELGDSALYLCASRGQDTQYFGPGTRLTVL.

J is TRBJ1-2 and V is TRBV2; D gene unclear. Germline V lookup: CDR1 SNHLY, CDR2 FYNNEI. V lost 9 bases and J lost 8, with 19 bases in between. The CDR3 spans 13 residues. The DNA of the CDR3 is TGTGCCAGTCGTAGCGACGGCACCGGGGGCTACACCTTC. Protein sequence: CASRSDGTGGYTF. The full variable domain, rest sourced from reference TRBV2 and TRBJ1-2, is EPEVTQTPSHQVTQMGQEVILRCVPISNHLYFYWYRQILGQKVEFLVSFYNNEISEKSEIFDDQFSVERPDGSNFTLKIRSTKLEDSAMYFCASRSDGTGGYTFGSGTRLTVV.

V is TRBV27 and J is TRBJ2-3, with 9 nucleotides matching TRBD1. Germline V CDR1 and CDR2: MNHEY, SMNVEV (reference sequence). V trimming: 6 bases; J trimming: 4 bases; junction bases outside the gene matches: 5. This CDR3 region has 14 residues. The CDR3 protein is CASSGQGIPDTQYF. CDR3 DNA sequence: TGTGCCAGCAGCGGACAGGGGATACCAGATACGCAGTATTTT.